These 17 T cell receptor beta chains share one sample of origin, sequenced in a study of T cells in Graves' hyperthyroidism and ophthalmopathy. RNA transcripts provided the source from which TCR beta CDR3 regions were amplified. First-round RT-PCR of the TCR CDR3 relied on the HTBI primer set. Via MiXCR, TCRdb re-called the multiplex PCR reads, giving one row per CDR3 protein. The profile shows approximately 720,000 distinct CDR3 sequences, 15% to 20% of them singletons. Source material: blood. The receptors originated from a woman aged 45-65 years with Graves' hyperthyroidism that later progressed to Graves' ophthalmopathy.

This chain links TRBV5-4 with TRBJ2-5; 7 bases match TRBD1. Trimming at V came to 4 bases and at J to 3 bases, leaving 6 bases not matched to a gene. Germline-derived CDR1 and CDR2 are SGHNT and YYREEE (reference sequence). This CDR3 is built from 14 residues. The CDR3 loop is CASSGGQVEETQYF. The CDR3 DNA reads TGTGCCAGCAGCGGAGGACAGGTAGAAGAGACCCAGTACTTC. Filled out from reference TRBV5-4 and TRBJ2-5, the complete variable domain reads ETGVTQSPTHLIKTRGQQVTLRCSSQSGHNTVSWYQQALGQGPQFIFQYYREEENGRGNFPPRFSGLQFPNYSSELNVNALELDDSALYLCASSGGQVEETQYFGPGTRLLVL.

In this sample, this clonotype turned up a few times. The chain couples TRBV30 to TRBJ2-2; 7 bases are shared with TRBD2. The CDR3 contains 18 residues. Germline trimming cut 0 bases from V and 3 bases from J; bases unmatched to any gene: 13. In germline, CDR1 is GTSNPN, CDR2 SVGIG (reference sequence). The CDR3 reads CAWSVSLAGGLDTGELFF. The CDR3 region has the DNA TGTGCCTGGAGTGTCAGCCTAGCCGGGGGGTTGGACACCGGGGAGCTGTTTTTT.

The sample holds a few counts of this clonotype. The V call is TRBV28, the J call TRBJ2-1; no reliable D call. This CDR3 region has 16 residues. The V gene's germline CDR1 is MDHEN and CDR2 SYDVKM. Trimming shortened V by 4 bases and J by 2 bases, and 15 bases separated the two germline ends. The CDR3: CASSYLRTVPYNEQFF. Here the CDR3 DNA reads TGTGCCAGCAGTTACCTCCGGACGGTCCCCTACAATGAGCAGTTCTTC.

This clonotype was detected only a few times. The chain recombines TRBV12-3 or TRBV12-4 with TRBJ1-1, with D uncertain. V was cut by 6 bases and J by 7 bases, with 12 bases left in between. The CDR3 runs 12 residues. The DNA for the CDR3 is TGTGCCAGCAGCTCCTCGGTTCTTGAAGCTTTCTTT. It encodes CASSSSVLEAFF.

In this sample, this clonotype turned up a few times. The chain uses TRBV9 and TRBJ1-1; D may be TRBD1 (5 bases). The CDR3 consists of 15 residues. The germline V gene has CDR1 SGDLS and CDR2 YYNGEE. The V gene lost 0 bases and the J gene lost 2 bases, with 11 bases spanning the gap. The CDR3 is CASSVVQVLNTEAFF. Here the CDR3 DNA reads TGTGCCAGCAGCGTAGTACAGGTTTTAAACACTGAAGCTTTCTTT.

This clonotype was recorded at least ten times. V is TRBV12-3 or TRBV12-4 and J is TRBJ2-5; 9 bases align to TRBD2. This CDR3 contains 17 residues. V lost 4 bases, J lost 5 bases, and 14 bases stayed unmatched. The CDR3 DNA follows: TGTGCCAGCAGTTCCCTAGGTGCTAGCGGGGTTGACGAGACCCAGTACTTC. Translating it yields CASSSLGASGVDETQYF.

The table lists this clonotype with many counts. The CDR3 region is CASRPPNVDTQYF. The CDR3 nucleotides are TGTGCCAGCAGACCCCCCAATGTAGATACGCAGTATTTT. This chain uses TRBV11-3 with TRBJ2-3, with unresolved D. V was shortened by 6 bases and J by 5 bases, with 12 bases between the two germline ends. Germline V gene data show CDR1 as SGHNT and CDR2 as YENEEA. The CDR3 sequence is 13 residues long.

This clonotype has at least ten counts. The chain is built from TRBV10-3 and TRBJ2-7; D not resolved. The CDR3 length is 15 residues. Germline CDR1 is ENHRY and CDR2 is SYGVKD. The V end lost 4 bases, the J end lost 0 bases, and 13 bases lay between the germline ends. The CDR3 spells CAISAGTASSYEQYF. The DNA of the CDR3 is TGTGCCATCAGTGCGGGCACGGCGAGCTCCTACGAGCAGTACTTC.

The V gene is TRBV10-1, the J gene TRBJ2-5, with 7 bases lining up with TRBD2. Looked up from germline, CDR1 is WNHNN and CDR2 is SYGVQD (reference sequence). J lost 3 bases, V lost 0 bases, and 4 bases had no gene match. This CDR3 contains 15 residues. The CDR3, as DNA: TGCGCCAGCAGTGAGTCCCCGGGGAGGGAAGAGACCCAGTACTTC. It codes for CASSESPGREETQYF.

The sample holds a few counts of this clonotype. The rearrangement uses TRBV6-1 and TRBJ1-4, with D unresolved. Germline-derived CDR1 and CDR2 are MNHNS and SASEGT. This CDR3 region has 15 residues. The ends were cut back, 2 bases at V and 2 bases at J, with 9 bases in the middle. Here the CDR3 reads CASSESVGTNEKLFF. Written as DNA, the CDR3 is TGTGCCAGCAGTGAATCTGTTGGGACTAATGAAAAACTGTTTTTT.

Regarding this clonotype: One base away lies a much larger clone, so this may be a sequencing read error. V gene TRBV6-9 combines with J gene TRBJ1-2; D is possibly TRBD1 (6 bases). The CDR3 sequence is 15 residues long. Trimming took 7 bases from V and 2 from J, leaving 17 bases between them. CDR1 and CDR2 (germline): MNHGY, SVAAGI. CDR3 region: CASNYADSRNYGYTF. CDR3 in DNA: TGTGCCAGCAATTACGCGGACAGCCGAAACTATGGCTACACCTTC.

This chain joins TRBV4-1 and TRBJ1-5, with D possibly matching TRBD1 (5 bases). Germline V gene lookup returns CDR1 MGHRA and CDR2 YSYEKL. V was pared by 1 base and J by 5 bases, with 12 bases between. CDR3 length: 15 residues. This CDR3 reads CASSQGVQEDQPQHF. CDR3 in DNA: TGCGCCAGCAGCCAAGGAGTACAGGAGGATCAGCCCCAGCATTTT.

The chain has TRBV4-1 and TRBJ2-7; 10 bases fit TRBD1. Germline V CDR1 and CDR2: MGHRA, YSYEKL. CDR3 length: 17 residues. With 0 bases clipped from V and 4 bases from J, the junction kept 9 bases outside the gene matches. The CDR3 spells CASSQDPAGDRGYEQYF. The DNA for the CDR3 is TGCGCCAGCAGCCAAGATCCAGCCGGGGACAGGGGATACGAGCAGTACTTC.

This clonotype was seen at least ten times. J is TRBJ2-1 and V is TRBV5-5, with TRBD2 matching over 9 bases. The CDR3 consists of 18 residues. Germline assignment: CDR1 SGHKS and CDR2 YYEKEE (reference sequence). Losses at the gene ends were 0 bases for V and 0 bases for J; bases not matched to a gene: 7. CDR3 residues: CASSLELAGRSSYNEQFF. Written as DNA, the CDR3 is TGTGCCAGCAGCTTGGAACTAGCGGGTAGAAGCTCCTACAATGAGCAGTTCTTC.

This clonotype was seen many times. V and J are TRBV3-1 and TRBJ2-3, with 9 bases that match TRBD2. Trimming took 4 bases from V and 5 from J; bases not matched to a gene: 7. Germline V gene sequence: CDR1 LGHDT, CDR2 YNNKEL (reference sequence). The CDR3 has 15 residues. CDR3 protein: CASSLLAGGQDTQYF. The CDR3 DNA reads TGTGCCAGCAGCCTTCTGGCGGGGGGGCAAGATACGCAGTATTTT.

V gene TRBV12-3 or TRBV12-4 combines with J gene TRBJ2-7, with D maybe TRBD1 (6 bases). The V end was cut by 1 base, the J end by 1 base, with 14 bases between. This CDR3 region has 16 residues. CDR3 in amino acids: CASSLVSGQLSYEQYF. The CDR3 DNA reads as TGTGCCAGCAGTTTAGTCTCCGGACAGCTGTCCTACGAGCAGTACTTC.

Ten or more counts support this clonotype. The chain recombines TRBV7-6 with TRBJ2-3; TRBD2 matches 7 bases. This CDR3 is 16 amino acids long. The germline V gene encodes CDR1 SGHVS and CDR2 FNYEAQ. Losses at the gene ends were 2 bases for V and 6 bases for J; bases not matched to a gene: 11. CDR3 amino acids: CASSLRTSILPDTQYF. CDR3 in DNA: TGTGCCAGCAGCTTAAGGACTAGTATTCTTCCTGATACGCAGTATTTT.